This TCR beta chain was sequenced for a study of blood T cell repertoires in COVID-19. Study-wide background: Some COVID-19 samples were acute and others convalescent; all came from the United States, Italy and Spain.

Assay used: immunoSEQ multiplex PCR; TCRdb lists only in-frame clones, some missing. The sample shows roughly 200,000 clones, roughly 83% of them seen only once. The V gene's germline CDR1 is SQVTM and CDR2 ANQGSEA. Trimming at V came to 3 bases and at J to 4 bases, leaving 8 bases not matched to a gene. The CDR3 contains 14 residues. The sample taken for sequencing was peripheral blood. V usage is TRBV29-1 and J usage is TRBJ1-2, with TRBD1 identical over 7 bases. This receptor was obtained from a woman in her thirties or forties with COVID-19, enrolled during active disease. The CDR3 reads CSVDERQGAYGYTF. CDR3 coding DNA: TGCAGCGTTGACGAGAGACAGGGAGCCTATGGCTACACCTTC.